A single sample gave rise to the 23 T cell receptor beta chains below, sequenced in a study of beta chain features in type 1 diabetes. Expressed TCRB transcripts were sequenced, since all the RNA that had been isolated was reverse transcribed. Assay: immunoSEQ multiplex PCR; the TCRdb copy retains only in-frame clones and omits some. The sample lists 350,000 to 450,000 clones, about 15% seen once, with 0.035% to 0.04% in the top ten. Material: naive CD4+ T cells from blood. These receptors were obtained from a man in his thirties or forties in good health.

This clone showed up just a few times. The rearrangement joins TRBV12-5 to TRBJ2-7; TRBD2 agrees at 7 bases. This CDR3 has 14 residues. Germline lookup yields CDR1 LGHNT and CDR2 FRNRAP. J gave up 0 bases and V 3 bases, and 2 bases lay outside the gene matches. CDR3 in DNA: TGTGCTAGTGGTTTAGGGGACTACTCCTACGAGCAGTACTTC. Protein sequence: CASGLGDYSYEQYF.

This clone was seen more than once but under ten times. The V gene is TRBV7-2, the J gene TRBJ2-1; unclear D gene. This CDR3 is 14 amino acids long. V gave up 1 base and J gave up 5 bases, with 9 bases separating them. Germline V lookup: CDR1 SGHTA, CDR2 FQGNSA. The CDR3 DNA reads as TGTGCCAGCAGCTTAGGGTGGATCAACAATGAGCAGTTCTTC. Translated: CASSLGWINNEQFF.

This clone was observed a few times. The rearrangement joins TRBV5-1 to TRBJ2-1; 7 nucleotides align to TRBD2. Germline V gene lookup returns CDR1 SGHRS and CDR2 YFSETQ. The CDR3 spans 16 residues. After removal of 0 bases from V and 7 bases from J, the junction contained 10 bases not matched to a gene. The CDR3 DNA sequence: TGCGCCAGCAGCTTGGTACGCGGGAGAGTTTGGAATGAGCAGTTCTTC. Protein product: CASSLVRGRVWNEQFF.

This clone was found once. This chain's CDR3 is CASSPTGRTEAFF. The CDR3 DNA reads TGTGCCAGCAGTCCTACAGGGCGCACTGAAGCTTTCTTT. The genes are TRBV7-9 and TRBJ1-1; D possibly corresponds to TRBD1 (6 bases). V was cut by 6 bases and J by 4 bases, with 12 bases left in between. The length of the CDR3 is 13 residues. Germline CDR1 SEHNR, CDR2 FQNEAQ (reference sequence).

J is TRBJ2-7 and V is TRBV7-2; tentative D call: TRBD2 (5 bases). CDR3 length equals 14 residues. From germline, CDR1 is SGHTA and CDR2 FQGNSA. V dropped 0 bases and J dropped 6 bases, with 12 bases sitting between them. CDR3 sequence reads: CASSLALRSGEQYF. In DNA form, the CDR3 reads TGTGCCAGCAGCTTAGCGCTTCGGAGCGGCGAGCAGTACTTC.

The sample holds many counts of this clone. V usage is TRBV7-9 and J usage is TRBJ2-3, with D hard to call. V was trimmed by 4 bases and J by 8 bases, leaving 13 bases between them. The CDR3 runs 13 residues. The germline V gene has CDR1 SEHNR and CDR2 FQNEAQ (reference sequence). CDR3 in amino acids: CASSWPDVLTQYF. CDR3 nucleotide sequence: TGTGCCAGCAGCTGGCCGGACGTCCTTACGCAGTATTTT.

The chain joins TRBV5-4 to TRBJ2-7, with 9 bases lining up with TRBD1. V was pared by 4 bases and J by 2 bases, with 7 bases of the junction left unmatched. The CDR3 is 15 amino acids. Germline assignment: CDR1 SGHNT and CDR2 YYREEE (reference sequence). CDR3 DNA sequence: TGTGCCAGCAGCCAAGGGACAGGGAGGGCCTACGAGCAGTACTTC. Translating gives CASSQGTGRAYEQYF.

The DNA of the CDR3 is TGCGCCAGCAGCCAAGGGCGGCAGGGAAGTGAAAAACTGTTTTTT. The encoded protein is CASSQGRQGSEKLFF. J is TRBJ1-4 and V is TRBV4-3, with D possibly being TRBD1 (5 bases). V shed 1 base and J shed 7 bases, with 13 bases lying between them. The CDR3 sequence is 15 residues long. Germline V lookup: CDR1 LGHNA, CDR2 YSLEER.

Only a few counts were recorded for this clone. The chain combines TRBV7-9 with TRBJ2-2; D call uncertain. Deletions cut 5 bases from V and 4 bases from J, with 14 bases between. The CDR3 length is 15 residues. Germline lookup yields CDR1 SEHNR and CDR2 FQNEAQ (reference sequence). This chain's CDR3 is CASSPIRMGTGELFF. CDR3 in DNA: TGTGCCAGCAGCCCAATCCGGATGGGCACCGGGGAGCTGTTTTTT.

The chain links TRBV2 to TRBJ2-7; 13 nucleotides align to TRBD2. V shed 5 bases and J 4 bases; nucleotides not matched to a gene: 2. Germline assignment: CDR1 SNHLY and CDR2 FYNNEI. This CDR3 spans 14 amino acids. The CDR3 here is CASSLGLAGYEQYV. CDR3 in DNA: TGTGCCAGCAGTTTGGGACTAGCGGGGTACGAGCAGTACGTC.

The rearrangement joins TRBV18 to TRBJ2-3, with TRBD1 matching over 10 bases. Per the germline V gene, CDR1 is KGHSH and CDR2 is LQKENI. The V and J ends lost 1 base and 4 bases, in that order; junction bases with no gene match: 5. The CDR3 contains 16 residues. CDR3 region: CASSPLTGGRADTQYF. Here the CDR3 DNA reads TGTGCCAGCTCACCACTGACAGGGGGCAGGGCAGATACGCAGTATTTT.

This clone was counted a few times. The V gene is TRBV19, the J gene TRBJ1-4; TRBD1 is a possible D gene (5 bases). V shed 6 bases and J shed 6 bases, with 17 bases lying between them. CDR1 and CDR2 (germline): LNHDA, SQIVND (reference sequence). CDR3 length: 15 amino acids. The CDR3 region has the DNA TGTGCCAGTAGCCCGACGGGGGGTATTTATGAAAAACTGTTTTTT. It encodes CASSPTGGIYEKLFF.

The chain is built from TRBV4-2 and TRBJ2-6; weak D call: TRBD2 (5 bases). CDR1 is LGHNA and CDR2 is YNFKEQ in the germline V gene. The CDR3 length is 15 residues. Trimming left V 4 bases short and J 2 bases short, with 9 bases between. CDR3 sequence reads: CASSRLSAGANVLTF. In DNA form, the CDR3 reads TGTGCCAGCAGCCGACTTAGCGCTGGGGCCAACGTCCTGACTTTC.

This clone was seen a few times. The chain combines TRBV25-1 with TRBJ2-1, with D tentatively TRBD2 (5 bases). There are 13 residues in the CDR3. The ends were cut back, 4 bases at V and 3 bases at J, with 7 bases in the middle. CDR1 MGHDK and CDR2 SYGVNS come from the germline V gene. CDR3 residues: CASSARGYNEQFF. The CDR3 DNA reads as TGTGCCAGCAGTGCTCGGGGCTACAATGAGCAGTTCTTC. Filled out from reference TRBV25-1 and TRBJ2-1, the complete variable domain reads EADIYQTPRYLVIGTGKKITLECSQTMGHDKMYWYQQDPGMELHLIHYSYGVNSTEKGDLSSESTVSRIRTEHFPLTLESARPSHTSQYLCASSARGYNEQFFGPGTRLTVL.

This clone was found a few times. The J gene is TRBJ1-5, the V gene TRBV30; the D gene is possibly TRBD1 (5 bases). V lost 0 bases and J lost 0, with 9 bases in between. Per the germline V gene, CDR1 is GTSNPN and CDR2 is SVGIG (reference sequence). CDR3 size: 15 residues. CDR3 sequence (DNA): TGTGCCTGGAGTGTAATCGGGGCTAGCAATCAGCCCCAGCATTTT. It encodes CAWSVIGASNQPQHF.

This chain joins TRBV6-5 and TRBJ1-2, with a weak D call TRBD1 (6 bases). The V and J ends lost 6 bases and 3 bases respectively, with 11 bases between them. Germline V lookup: CDR1 MNHEY, CDR2 SVGAGI. The CDR3 has 13 residues. The CDR3 reads CASRRSGDYGYTF. CDR3 sequence (DNA): TGTGCCAGCAGAAGATCAGGGGACTATGGCTACACCTTC.

J is TRBJ2-3 and V is TRBV7-9; TRBD1 matches 10 bases. Germline V gives CDR1 SEHNR, CDR2 FQNEAQ (reference sequence). Losses at the gene ends were 4 bases for V and 1 base for J; bases not matched to a gene: 11. This CDR3 contains 18 residues. The CDR3 bases are TGTGCCAGCAGCTCCCGCCTCTTCGGGACAGGGGGCACAGATACGCAGTATTTT. Its translation: CASSSRLFGTGGTDTQYF. Variable domain in full (rest from reference TRBV7-9 and TRBJ2-3): DTGVSQNPRHKITKRGQNVTFRCDPISEHNRLYWYRQTLGQGPEFLTYFQNEAQLEKSRLLSDRFSAERPKGSFSTLEIQRTEQGDSAMYLCASSSRLFGTGGTDTQYFGPGTRLTVL.

The chain carries TRBV27 and TRBJ2-7; the match to TRBD1 covers 7 bases. Germline CDR1 reads MNHEY; CDR2 reads SMNVEV (reference sequence). V was clipped by 6 bases and J by 2 bases; unmatched bases: 4. CDR3 length: 13 residues. The CDR3 loop is CASSDRAPYEQYV. The CDR3 nucleotides read TGTGCCAGCAGCGACAGGGCCCCCTACGAGCAGTACGTC.

The V and J genes are TRBV28 and TRBJ1-4, with 7 bases that match TRBD1. J gave up 5 bases and V 6 bases, and 9 bases lay outside the gene matches. CDR3 size: 15 residues. Germline V lookup: CDR1 MDHEN, CDR2 SYDVKM. The CDR3 DNA is TGTGCCAGCAGATCCCCGCGACAGGGAAATGAAAAACTGTTTTTT. Residues: CASRSPRQGNEKLFF.

The chain uses TRBV9 and TRBJ2-1; D uncertain. Trimming removed 3 bases at V and 6 bases at J, with 13 bases between. This CDR3 has 14 residues. From germline, CDR1 is SGDLS and CDR2 YYNGEE. The CDR3 loop is CASSARPRGNEQFF. DNA of the CDR3: TGTGCCAGCAGCGCCCGACCCAGAGGCAATGAGCAGTTCTTC.

This clone was picked up a small number of times. The chain links TRBV30 to TRBJ2-1; 9 nucleotides align to TRBD2. Trimming at V came to 2 bases and at J to 7 bases, leaving 9 bases not matched to a gene. The germline V gene has CDR1 GTSNPN and CDR2 SVGIG (reference sequence). The CDR3 sequence is 15 residues long. CDR3 DNA: TGTGCCTGGAGTATAAATGGCGGGAGGGTAAATGAGCAGTTCTTC. It yields the protein CAWSINGGRVNEQFF.

The table lists this clone with a few counts. The chain has TRBV6-6 and TRBJ2-7; D could derive from TRBD1 or TRBD2 (5 bases each). This CDR3 comprises 13 residues. The V and J ends lost 5 bases and 3 bases respectively, with 11 bases between them. Germline V gene lookup returns CDR1 MNHNY and CDR2 SVGAGI (reference sequence). The CDR3 DNA reads as TGTGCCAGCAGTCGGGGACCGAACTACGAGCAGTACTTC. This encodes CASSRGPNYEQYF.

The chain employs TRBV29-1 and TRBJ2-1; no clear D. Trimming took off 8 bases at V and 4 bases at J, with 24 bases between the two ends. The CDR3 runs 16 residues. CDR1 is SQVTM and CDR2 is ANQGSEA in the germline V gene. The CDR3 loop reads CSSEEVLPRNYNEQFF. CDR3 bases: TGCAGCTCTGAAGAGGTTCTCCCCAGGAATTACAATGAGCAGTTCTTC.